This is a list of T cell receptor beta chains from one sample in a study of OX40 agonist ivuxolimab in advanced cancers. Generated by immunoSEQ multiplex PCR, the TCRdb table keeps only in-frame clones and is missing some. This table has approximately 82,000 clones, 80% to 90% appearing once. Sequenced here: CD4+ or CD8+ T cells sorted from blood, sampled in a trial of the OX40 agonist ivuxolimab. These TCRs come from an adult with an advanced solid tumor such as melanoma, head and neck, liver or kidney cancer. Both conserved end residues are part of each CDR3. D genes are given only for firm matches. Size is stated for part of the rows, as once, few or many counts, or as a class when the clone is expanded.

>TRBV5-5|.|TRBJ1-1|.
CASSFGGVNTEAFF
TGTGCCAGCAGCTTTGGAGGGGTTAACACTGAAGCTTTCTTT
>TRBV5-6|.|TRBJ1-2|.
CASSKHRGYTF
TGTGCCAGCAGCAAACACCGTGGCTACACCTTC
>TRBV15|.|TRBJ2-4|.
CATSRETGRLAKNIQYF
TGTGCCACCAGCAGAGAAACGGGGCGATTAGCCAAAAACATTCAGTACTTC
>TRBV6-6|.|TRBJ2-1|.
CASSLHDGYNEQFF
TGTGCCAGCAGTCTACACGACGGGTACAATGAGCAGTTCTTC
>TRBV6-1|.|TRBJ2-1|.
CASPGLLYNEQFF
TGTGCCAGCCCGGGACTGTTATACAATGAGCAGTTCTTC
>TRBV1|few|TRBJ2-7|.
CTSSPQGLAGDHEQYF
TGCACCAGCAGCCCCCAGGGTTTAGCGGGAGACCACGAGCAGTACTTC
>TRBV5-1|.|TRBJ1-1|.
CASSEQVNTEAFF
TGCGCCAGCAGCGAACAAGTGAACACTGAAGCTTTCTTT
>TRBV5-1|.|TRBJ1-4|.
CASSSGGAGSTNEKLFF
TGCGCCAGCAGCTCCGGCGGGGCAGGGTCAACTAATGAAAAACTGTTTTTT
>TRBV2|.|TRBJ2-1|TRBD2
CASRAGVHNEQFF
TGTGCCAGCCGGGCGGGAGTGCACAATGAGCAGTTCTTC
>TRBV20-1|.|TRBJ2-7|.
CSARADYEQYF
TGCAGTGCTAGAGCAGATTACGAGCAGTACTTC
>TRBV6-5|few|TRBJ1-3|TRBD1
CASKNRGYSGNTIYF
TGTGCCAGCAAAAACAGGGGGTACTCTGGAAACACCATATATTTT
>TRBV10-3|.|TRBJ1-1|.
CAISAWPLNTEAFF
TGTGCCATCTCAGCCTGGCCGTTGAACACTGAAGCTTTCTTT
>TRBV5-1|.|TRBJ1-5|TRBD1
CASSPDTGAGDQPQHF
TGCGCCAGCAGCCCGGATACAGGGGCGGGCGATCAGCCCCAGCATTTT
>TRBV28|.|TRBJ1-2|.
CASSLGGSYYGYTF
TGTGCCAGCAGTTTAGGGGGCAGCTACTATGGCTACACCTTC
>TRBV29-1|.|TRBJ2-2|.
CSASVNTGELFF
TGCAGCGCCTCTGTGAACACCGGGGAGCTGTTTTTT
>TRBV5-1|.|TRBJ1-1|.
CASSLFAGNTEAFF
TGCGCCAGCAGCTTGTTTGCAGGGAACACTGAAGCTTTCTTT
>TRBV5-1|.|TRBJ2-1|TRBD2
CASSLDPSGSRVEQFF
TGCGCCAGCAGCTTAGACCCTAGCGGGAGCAGGGTTGAGCAGTTCTTC
>TRBV11-2|.|TRBJ2-1|TRBD1
CASSLDRGRFEQFF
TGTGCCAGCAGCTTAGACAGGGGGCGCTTTGAGCAGTTCTTC
>TRBV5-1|.|TRBJ1-2|.
CASSLEVSGSNGYTF
TGCGCCAGCAGCTTGGAGGTCTCAGGGTCCAACGGCTACACCTTC
>TRBV19|.|TRBJ1-4|TRBD1
CASSKLKGQGDEKLFF
TGTGCCAGTAGTAAACTGAAGGGACAGGGGGATGAAAAACTGTTTTTT
>TRBV6-5|.|TRBJ2-7|TRBD1
CASSHLGTGGYEQYF
TGTGCCAGCAGCCACCTAGGGACAGGGGGATACGAGCAGTACTTC
>TRBV5-1|.|TRBJ1-2|TRBD1
CASSGADRGGGYTF
TGCGCCAGCAGCGGAGCCGACAGGGGAGGTGGCTACACCTTC
>TRBV7-9|.|TRBJ2-1|.
CASSTDSTVQFF
TGTGCCAGCAGCACCGACAGTACCGTGCAGTTCTTC
>TRBV19|.|TRBJ2-1|TRBD2
CASSIEQAGVEQFF
TGTGCCAGTAGTATAGAGCAAGCGGGAGTTGAGCAGTTCTTC
>TRBV5-6|.|TRBJ2-6|.
CASSLGPGANVLTF
TGTGCCAGCAGCTTGGGGCCTGGGGCCAACGTCCTGACTTTC
>TRBV4-1|.|TRBJ2-6|.
CASSQARSGASGANVLTF
TGCGCCAGCAGCCAAGCGCGATCGGGAGCCTCTGGGGCCAACGTCCTGACTTTC
>TRBV2|few|TRBJ2-2|TRBD1
CASSGDRNTGELFF
TGTGCCAGCAGTGGGGACAGGAACACCGGGGAGCTGTTTTTT
>TRBV5-4|.|TRBJ1-2|.
CASSLDRSNYGYTF
TGTGCCAGCAGCTTGGACAGGTCTAACTATGGCTACACCTTC
>TRBV30|.|TRBJ1-5|TRBD1
CAWRDRGSSGNQPQHF
TGTGCCTGGAGAGACAGGGGGAGTTCGGGCAATCAGCCCCAGCATTTT
>TRBV28|.|TRBJ1-4|.
CASSWTANEKLFF
TGTGCCAGCAGCTGGACAGCTAATGAAAAACTGTTTTTT
>TRBV4-1|.|TRBJ1-1|.
CASSQPTTANTEAFF
TGCGCCAGCAGCCAACCGACGACAGCGAACACTGAAGCTTTCTTT
>TRBV19|.|TRBJ1-1|.
CASSTSGETEAFF
TGTGCCAGTAGTACATCAGGGGAGACTGAAGCTTTCTTT
>TRBV18|few|TRBJ1-1|TRBD1
CASSPDREAAFF
TGTGCCAGCTCACCAGACAGGGAGGCAGCTTTCTTT
>TRBV27|.|TRBJ2-2|.
CASSSGTDKPGELFF
TGTGCCAGCAGTAGCGGGACAGATAAACCCGGGGAGCTGTTTTTT
>TRBV21-1|few|TRBJ2-1|.
CASSKPEGSYNEQFF
TGTGCCAGCAGCAAACCGGAAGGCTCCTACAATGAGCAGTTCTTC
>TRBV2|.|TRBJ2-6|.
CATAWGFGANVLTF
TGTGCCACCGCCTGGGGGTTTGGGGCCAACGTCCTGACTTTC
>TRBV2|.|TRBJ2-5|.
CATGTVETQYF
TGTGCCACCGGGACTGTAGAGACCCAGTACTTC
>TRBV10-2|.|TRBJ1-5|.
CASSERWQGFGNQPQHF
TGCGCCAGCAGTGAGCGGTGGCAGGGGTTTGGCAATCAGCCCCAGCATTTT
>TRBV27|.|TRBJ2-5|TRBD2
CASSAPGLAQETQYF
TGTGCCAGCAGTGCGCCGGGACTAGCCCAGGAGACCCAGTACTTC
>TRBV19|.|TRBJ2-4|.
CASSTRGNIQYF
TGTGCCAGTAGTACAAGGGGGAACATTCAGTACTTC
>TRBV5-4|.|TRBJ1-2|.
CASSLETGQGYTF
TGTGCCAGCAGCTTGGAAACAGGGCAGGGCTACACCTTC
>TRBV19|.|TRBJ2-3|TRBD1
CASSIRAGGSTQYF
TGTGCCAGTAGTATAAGGGCAGGGGGAAGCACGCAGTATTTT
>TRBV19|.|TRBJ2-5|TRBD2
CASSLLAGEETQYF
TGTGCCAGTAGTCTTCTAGCGGGAGAAGAGACCCAGTACTTC
>TRBV5-8|.|TRBJ1-1|.
CASSLVGGRGTEAFF
TGTGCCAGCAGCTTGGTTGGGGGCCGCGGCACTGAAGCTTTCTTT